What follows are 16 T cell receptor beta chains derived from one specimen sequenced in a study of Ad26.COV2.S vaccination and SARS-CoV-2 variants. The treatment is: roughly 19 received Ad26.COV2.S at low or high dose, single or two shots; 5 received placebo; per-sample allocation not given. Each sample was drawn 63 days after the first injection (of vaccine or placebo). TCRdb's table, derived via immunoSEQ multiplex PCR, lists solely in-frame clones and lacks some. Altogether roughly 320,000 clones are present, around nine tenths being singletons, with the ten largest covering more than 3%. The sequencing here drew on peripheral blood, taken in a trial of Ad26.COV2.S vaccine versus placebo. The source is a person between 18 and 65 years old who received the Ad26.COV2.S COVID-19 vaccine or a placebo.

The chain recombines TRBV4-1 with TRBJ1-4; 7 positions agree with TRBD1. Germline CDR1 MGHRA, CDR2 YSYEKL. The length of the CDR3 is 15 residues. Unmatched junction bases numbered 2, after V lost 2 bases and J lost 2 bases. As DNA, the CDR3 is TGCGCCAGCAGCCAACCGGGACAGACTAATGAAAAACTGTTTTTT. It is translated as CASSQPGQTNEKLFF.

There are a few counts of this clone. This chain uses TRBV10-3 with TRBJ1-2, with 9 positions matching TRBD1. The V gene's germline CDR1 is ENHRY and CDR2 SYGVKD. V was pared by 3 bases and J by 4 bases, with 6 bases of the junction left unmatched. The CDR3 consists of 15 residues. CDR3 residues: CAISERGQGGYGYTF. CDR3 DNA: TGTGCCATCAGTGAAAGGGGACAGGGTGGCTATGGCTACACCTTC.

To note about this clone: At the DNA level, this CDR3 is encoded by other sequences in the same sample as well. This chain links TRBV18 with TRBJ1-1; D remains ambiguous. This CDR3 has 13 amino acids. Trimming removed 0 bases at V and 2 bases at J, with 4 bases between. In germline, CDR1 is KGHSH, CDR2 LQKENI. The chain's CDR3 is CASSPPGNTEAFF. In nucleotides, the CDR3 is TGTGCCAGCTCACCACCGGGTAACACTGAAGCTTTCTTT.

The chain carries TRBV19 and TRBJ1-2, with D perhaps matching TRBD1 (6 bases). CDR3 length: 13 amino acids. Germline lookup yields CDR1 LNHDA and CDR2 SQIVND (reference sequence). The V and J ends lost 7 bases and 2 bases respectively, with 11 bases between them. The CDR3 DNA reads as TGTGCCAGTACCCCGGGACACAACTATGGCTACACCTTC. Protein sequence: CASTPGHNYGYTF.

The chain combines TRBV7-2 with TRBJ1-3; 8 positions agree with TRBD1. The CDR3 runs to 15 residues. Trimming removed 2 bases from V and 3 bases from J; junction bases left unmatched: 3. Germline CDR1 is SGHTA and CDR2 is FQGNSA. DNA of the CDR3: TGTGCCAGCAGCTTATGGGGGACAGGTGGAAACACCATATATTTT. Encoded protein: CASSLWGTGGNTIYF.

This sequence joins TRBV19 and TRBJ2-1; 8 bases line up with TRBD2. The length of the CDR3 is 16 residues. The germline V gene encodes CDR1 LNHDA and CDR2 SQIVND (reference sequence). Trimming removed 5 bases from V and 3 bases from J; junction bases left unmatched: 9. CDR3 coding DNA: TGTGCCAGTAGTCACCGTCGGGCGGGAGGCTACAATGAGCAGTTCTTC. Protein: CASSHRRAGGYNEQFF. Complete variable domain (other parts from reference TRBV19 and TRBJ2-1): DGGITQSPKYLFRKEGQNVTLSCEQNLNHDAMYWYRQDPGQGLRLIYYSQIVNDFQKGDIAEGYSVSREKKESFPLTVTSAQKNPTAFYLCASSHRRAGGYNEQFFGPGTRLTVL.

The chain recombines TRBV27 with TRBJ1-4, with D unresolved. The V gene's germline CDR1 is MNHEY and CDR2 SMNVEV (reference sequence). Between the trimmed V and J ends, which lost 6 bases and 0 bases, there was a span of 17 bases. CDR3 length equals 17 residues. The CDR3 region is CASRSRTGRATNEKLFF. The CDR3 DNA sequence: TGTGCCAGCAGGAGCAGGACCGGCCGGGCAACTAATGAAAAACTGTTTTTT.

CDR3 nucleotide sequence: TGTGCCTGGAGCAAGATACAGGGTCTAGGGTATGGCTACACCTTC. It translates to CAWSKIQGLGYGYTF. V gene TRBV30 combines with J gene TRBJ1-2; weak D call: TRBD1 (6 bases). Germline CDR1 and CDR2: GTSNPN and SVGIG (reference sequence). Trimming removed 3 bases at V and 5 bases at J, with 19 bases between. The CDR3 runs 15 residues.

The chain joins TRBV5-1 to TRBJ2-1; 7 nucleotides line up with TRBD2. The CDR3 covers 14 residues. The trim removed 5 bases at V and 3 bases at J, leaving 5 bases unmatched. Germline CDR1 and CDR2: SGHRS and YFSETQ. CDR3 amino acids: CASRPAGDYNEQFF. CDR3 sequence (DNA): TGCGCCAGCAGACCCGCGGGGGACTACAATGAGCAGTTCTTC.

This chain connects TRBV7-3 to TRBJ2-1; maybe TRBD1 (5 bases). CDR3 size: 13 residues. The germline CDR1 and CDR2 sequences are SGHTA and FQGTGA. Trimming removed 5 bases from V and 5 bases from J, with 10 bases in between. In DNA, the CDR3 is TGTGCCAGCAGCACGGACATTGACAATGAGCAGTTCTTC. Translation gives CASSTDIDNEQFF.

The gene calls are TRBV7-9 and TRBJ1-2; D perhaps matches TRBD1 (6 bases). Germline lookup yields CDR1 SEHNR and CDR2 FQNEAQ (reference sequence). The CDR3 totals 14 residues. Trimming stripped 5 bases from V and 5 bases from J, with 15 bases between. CDR3 DNA sequence: TGTGCCAGCAGCCTAACGGGAGGGACATATGGCTACACCTTC. Protein sequence: CASSLTGGTYGYTF.

The V and J genes are TRBV7-9 and TRBJ1-3, with unresolved D. CDR3 length equals 13 residues. CDR1 and CDR2 from the germline V gene are SEHNR and FQNEAQ (reference sequence). The V end lost 5 bases, the J end lost 8 bases, and 13 bases lay between the germline ends. The CDR3 protein is CASSPSVFDTIYF. The CDR3 DNA reads as TGTGCCAGCAGCCCGAGCGTCTTCGACACCATATATTTT.

The V and J genes are TRBV9 and TRBJ2-3, with 11 bases lining up with TRBD2. The CDR3 length is 16 residues. The germline V gene encodes CDR1 SGDLS and CDR2 YYNGEE. The V and J ends lost 5 bases and 2 bases, in that order; junction bases with no gene match: 7. Written as DNA, the CDR3 is TGTGCCAGCAGTCCCCCTAGCGGGGGGTTCACAGATACGCAGTATTTT. It specifies CASSPPSGGFTDTQYF.

The chain carries TRBV7-8 and TRBJ1-6; 9 bases match TRBD1. The trim removed 4 bases at V and 7 bases at J, leaving 8 bases unmatched. The germline V gene has CDR1 SGHVS and CDR2 FQNEAQ. The CDR3 totals 16 residues. CDR3 sequence reads: CASSYTRGTGNSPLHF. The CDR3 region has the DNA TGTGCCAGCAGCTATACCCGGGGGACAGGGAATTCACCCCTCCACTTT.

The chain couples TRBV6-2 or TRBV6-3 to TRBJ2-7; tentatively, D is TRBD2 (6 bases). This CDR3 region has 14 residues. Trimming shortened V by 1 base and J by 3 bases, and 10 bases separated the two germline ends. Per germline, CDR1 MNHEY and CDR2 SVGEGT. CDR3 sequence (DNA): TGTGCCAGCAGTTACTTTTCGACTAGCTACGAGCAGTACTTC. Protein: CASSYFSTSYEQYF.

This clone was observed a few times. This rearrangement joins TRBV10-3 to TRBJ1-1; TRBD1 aligns across 10 bases. Trimming took 3 bases from V and 7 from J; bases not matched to a gene: 14. The CDR3 is 17 amino acids. Germline loops: CDR1 ENHRY, CDR2 SYGVKD. Here the CDR3 DNA reads TGTGCCATCAGTGACCTCTCTCAGGGGACAGGGGCGAGTGAAGCTTTCTTT. Translated, it gives CAISDLSQGTGASEAFF.